These 30 T cell receptor beta chains were all obtained from the same sample, sequenced in a study of T cell responses to AZD1222 COVID-19 vaccine. Using immunoSEQ multiplex PCR, the repertoire was profiled, and TCRdb retains in-frame clones only, with some absent. This table holds 180,000 or so clones, about 93% found once. The input for sequencing was peripheral blood, taken 28 days after the second AZD1222 dose. The receptors here all came from an adult who received the AZD1222 COVID-19 vaccine.

This clone was detected once. The chain combines TRBV30 with TRBJ2-7; 8 bases are a match to TRBD2. V lost 0 bases to trimming and J lost 5 bases; unmatched junction nucleotides: 3. The CDR3 totals 13 residues. Germline V lookup: CDR1 GTSNPN, CDR2 SVGIG (reference sequence). The CDR3 loop reads CAWSVGGVDEQYF. CDR3 bases: TGTGCCTGGAGTGTCGGGGGGGTTGACGAGCAGTACTTC. Based on the CDR3 plus reference TRBV30 and TRBJ2-7, the full variable domain is SQTIHQWPATLVQPVGSPLSLECTVEGTSNPNLYWYRQAAGRGLQLLFYSVGIGQISSEVPQNLSASRPQDRQFILSSKKLLLSDSGFYLCAWSVGGVDEQYFGPGTRLTVT.

This chain connects TRBV6-2 or TRBV6-3 to TRBJ2-7, with D possibly being TRBD2 (5 bases). The germline V gene has CDR1 MNHEY and CDR2 SVGEGT. This CDR3 has 12 amino acids. V shed 5 bases and J shed 1 base, with 6 bases lying between them. The CDR3 region is CASSTGSYEQYF. The CDR3, as DNA: TGTGCCAGCAGTACGGGGTCCTACGAGCAGTACTTC.

The V gene is TRBV29-1, the J gene TRBJ2-2; D unclear. The CDR3 sequence is 13 residues long. The V gene's germline CDR1 is SQVTM and CDR2 ANQGSEA. Trimming stripped 5 bases from V and 6 bases from J, with 13 bases between. The CDR3 is CSVKKVGAGELFF. As DNA, the CDR3 is TGCAGCGTTAAGAAAGTTGGGGCCGGGGAGCTGTTTTTT.

The chain combines TRBV21-1 with TRBJ2-3. TRBV21-1 is deemed a pseudogene. The length of the CDR3 is 19 residues. The CDR3 spells CASSKVVPPGTSRTDTQYF. For the CDR3, the DNA is TGTGCCAGCAGCAAAGTAGTCCCCCCAGGGACCTCTCGCACAGATACGCAGTATTTT.

The rearrangement uses TRBV5-1 and TRBJ2-6; D gene unclear. The V end lost 0 bases, the J end lost 0 bases, and 4 bases lay between the germline ends. The CDR3 runs to 15 residues. Germline V lookup: CDR1 SGHRS, CDR2 YFSETQ. CDR3 region: CASSLGNSGANVLTF. CDR3 sequence (DNA): TGCGCCAGCAGCTTGGGTAACTCTGGGGCCAACGTCCTGACTTTC.

The rearrangement uses TRBV11-1 and TRBJ2-2, with TRBD1 matching over 7 bases. Germline CDR1 SGHAT, CDR2 FQDESV (reference sequence). The junction had 5 bases not matched to a gene; V was cut back by 4 bases and J by 6 bases. The CDR3 runs 14 residues. The CDR3 region is CASSSRQGAGELFF. The CDR3 region has the DNA TGTGCCAGCAGCTCCAGACAGGGCGCCGGGGAGCTGTTTTTT.

V and J are TRBV13 and TRBJ1-5; TRBD1 is a possible D gene (5 bases). Per germline, CDR1 PRHDT and CDR2 FYEKMQ (reference sequence). The CDR3 is made up of 14 amino acids. V shed 3 bases and J shed 2 bases, with 8 bases lying between them. This CDR3 reads CASSFSGGNQPQHF. Written as DNA, the CDR3 is TGTGCCAGCAGCTTCTCGGGGGGCAATCAGCCCCAGCATTTT.

The chain combines TRBV7-2 with TRBJ2-2; D is ambiguous. V was cut by 2 bases and J by 0 bases, with 7 bases left in between. CDR1 SGHTA and CDR2 FQGNSA come from the germline V gene. The CDR3 has 15 residues. CDR3 DNA: TGTGCCAGCAGCTTAAACCGCCCGAACACCGGGGAGCTGTTTTTT. Protein product: CASSLNRPNTGELFF.

V usage is TRBV4-1 and J usage is TRBJ1-4, with D unresolved. The CDR3 spans 15 residues. From germline, CDR1 is MGHRA and CDR2 YSYEKL. V was shortened by 4 bases and J by 0 bases, with 9 bases between the two germline ends. CDR3 DNA sequence: TGCGCCAGCAGCCGAACCGGGACAACTAATGAAAAACTGTTTTTT. This encodes CASSRTGTTNEKLFF.

The gene calls are TRBV5-6 and TRBJ2-3; D uncertain. V gave up 4 bases and J gave up 4 bases, with 7 bases separating them. The length of the CDR3 is 12 residues. The germline gives CDR1 SGHDT, CDR2 YYEEEE. The chain's CDR3 is CASSRGPDTQYF. Here the CDR3 DNA reads TGTGCCAGCAGCCGTGGGCCAGATACGCAGTATTTT.

The V and J genes are TRBV3-1 (or the pseudogene TRBV3-2) and TRBJ1-2; D gene uncertain. V lost 3 bases and J lost 3, with 11 bases in between. This CDR3 has 14 amino acids. CDR1 is LGHDT and CDR2 is YNNKEL in the germline V gene (reference sequence). The CDR3 protein is CASSHQGRYYGYTF. DNA for the CDR3: TGTGCCAGCAGCCACCAAGGACGGTACTATGGCTACACCTTC.

The chain recombines TRBV5-1 with TRBJ2-1, with a weak D call TRBD1 (6 bases). Germline assignment: CDR1 SGHRS and CDR2 YFSETQ. The CDR3 spans 16 residues. V was cut by 4 bases and J by 0 bases, with 14 bases left in between. The CDR3 sequence is CASSKATGSSYNEQFF. For the CDR3, the DNA is TGCGCCAGCAGCAAGGCTACAGGGAGCTCCTACAATGAGCAGTTCTTC.

J is TRBJ1-6 and V is TRBV6-5, with a weak D call TRBD1 (6 bases). There are 15 residues in the CDR3. V shed 0 bases and J shed 6 bases, with 9 bases lying between them. Germline assignment: CDR1 MNHEY and CDR2 SVGAGI. CDR3 region: CASSYSGQPNSPLHF. Written as DNA, the CDR3 is TGTGCCAGCAGTTACTCAGGACAGCCTAATTCACCCCTCCACTTT.

CDR3 sequence: CASTTLGAGSVRNEQFF. The CDR3 DNA sequence: TGTGCCAGCACCACCTTGGGGGCCGGTAGCGTTAGAAACGAGCAGTTCTTC. The gene calls are TRBV28 and TRBJ2-1; maybe TRBD1 (6 bases). The CDR3 sequence is 17 residues long. Germline lookup yields CDR1 MDHEN and CDR2 SYDVKM. Trimming stripped 7 bases from V and 10 bases from J, with 29 bases between. Supplemented by reference TRBV28 and TRBJ2-1, the full variable domain reads DVKVTQSSRYLVKRTGEKVFLECVQDMDHENMFWYRQDPGLGLRLIYFSYDVKMKEKGDIPEGYSVSREKKERFSLILESASTNQTSMYLCASTTLGAGSVRNEQFFGPGTRLTVL.

V usage is TRBV5-5 and J usage is TRBJ1-2; unclear D gene. The CDR3 runs to 13 residues. CDR1 is SGHKS and CDR2 is YYEKEE in the germline V gene (reference sequence). V gave up 0 bases and J gave up 1 base, with 4 bases separating them. The CDR3 region has the DNA TGTGCCAGCAGCTTGGCCGATAACTATGGCTACACCTTC. It translates to CASSLADNYGYTF.

The rearrangement joins TRBV24-1 to TRBJ1-1, with D possibly TRBD1 on 5 matching bases. Germline CDR1 KGHDR, CDR2 SFDVKD. The CDR3 loop spans 16 amino acids. V lost 9 bases and J lost 0, with 19 bases in between. The CDR3 region has the DNA TGTGCCACCGCCCCCGGGAGGGGCTTCATGAACACTGAAGCTTTCTTT. Translation gives CATAPGRGFMNTEAFF.

The rearrangement joins TRBV3-1 (or the pseudogene TRBV3-2) to TRBJ1-1; no clear D gene. This CDR3 contains 14 residues. V was trimmed by 1 base and J by 1 base, leaving 7 bases between them. The germline V gene encodes CDR1 LGHDT and CDR2 YNNKEL (reference sequence). The CDR3 region has the DNA TGTGCCAGCAGCCAAGTGGCGGGGAACACTGAAGCTTTCTTT. Protein product: CASSQVAGNTEAFF.

V is TRBV10-2 and J is TRBJ1-2; maybe TRBD1 (5 bases). The CDR3 runs 12 residues. Trimming removed 4 bases at V and 2 bases at J, with 5 bases between. CDR1 is WSHSY and CDR2 is SAAADI in the germline V gene. Here the CDR3 reads CASSGQNYGYTF. CDR3 DNA: TGCGCCAGCAGTGGACAGAACTATGGCTACACCTTC.

The chain carries TRBV9 and TRBJ2-1; 9 bases match TRBD2. Germline V gene data show CDR1 as SGDLS and CDR2 as YYNGEE. The V and J ends lost 4 bases and 5 bases, in that order; junction bases with no gene match: 13. CDR3 length: 17 amino acids. The CDR3 sequence: CASSQRDRGGVDNEQFF. CDR3 DNA sequence: TGTGCCAGCAGCCAAAGGGATCGCGGGGGGGTGGACAATGAGCAGTTCTTC.

Only one count was recorded for this clone. The J gene is TRBJ1-2, the V gene TRBV12-3 or TRBV12-4, with D unresolved. This CDR3 is built from 13 residues. V was shortened by 3 bases and J by 3 bases, with 8 bases between the two germline ends. CDR3 region: CASSLVTHYGYTF. The CDR3 DNA reads as TGTGCCAGCAGTTTGGTCACCCACTATGGCTACACCTTC.

This sequence joins TRBV2 and TRBJ2-3, with D possibly matching TRBD1 (5 bases). V lost 11 bases and J lost 0, with 15 bases in between. This CDR3 is 14 amino acids long. CDR1 and CDR2 (germline): SNHLY, FYNNEI. The CDR3 loop reads CALRVAASTDTQYF. CDR3 in DNA: TGTGCCCTCAGGGTGGCAGCGAGCACAGATACGCAGTATTTT.

This clone appeared once. Different DNA sequences within this sample yield the same CDR3. V gene TRBV5-1 combines with J gene TRBJ1-1, with 10 bases aligning to TRBD1. This CDR3 region has 14 residues. From germline, CDR1 is SGHRS and CDR2 YFSETQ. The V gene end was trimmed by 1 base and the J gene end by 5 bases; junction bases not matched to a gene: 2. This chain's CDR3 is CASSLRTGGTEAFF. The CDR3 DNA reads as TGCGCCAGCAGCTTGAGGACAGGGGGTACTGAAGCTTTCTTT.

The CDR3 DNA reads TGTGCCAGCAGCCGCTGGGGGGACTACAATGAGCAGTTCTTC. The encoded protein is CASSRWGDYNEQFF. The gene calls are TRBV7-3 and TRBJ2-1; a weak D match, TRBD2 (6 bases). The CDR3 spans 14 residues. Trimming cost V 5 bases and J 3 bases, with 11 bases left between them. The germline gives CDR1 SGHTA, CDR2 FQGTGA.

This chain uses TRBV4-1 with TRBJ2-3, with D perhaps matching TRBD1 or TRBD2 (5 bases each). The CDR3 is 16 residues long. V gave up 0 bases and J gave up 3 bases, with 13 bases separating them. CDR1 MGHRA and CDR2 YSYEKL come from the germline V gene. Written as DNA, the CDR3 is TGCGCCAGCAGCCAAGACTGGGGACGCCAGACAGATACGCAGTATTTT. Translated, it gives CASSQDWGRQTDTQYF.

Only a few counts were recorded for this clone. This specimen includes other DNA sequences encoding the same CDR3. The rearrangement links TRBV18 to TRBJ1-5, with 8 bases lining up with TRBD1. V shed 2 bases, J shed 7 bases, and the junction held 4 bases outside the gene matches. The CDR3 loop spans 14 amino acids. Germline-derived CDR1 and CDR2 are KGHSH and LQKENI. CDR3 coding DNA: TGTGCCAGCTCACCAGGACAGGGTGGGCAGCCCCAGCATTTT. Residues: CASSPGQGGQPQHF. Complete variable domain (other parts from reference TRBV18 and TRBJ1-5): NAGVMQNPRHLVRRRGQEARLRCSPMKGHSHVYWYRQLPEEGLKFMVYLQKENIIDESGMPKERFSAEFPKEGPSILRIQQVVRGDSAAYFCASSPGQGGQPQHFGDGTRLSIL.

The chain recombines TRBV19 with TRBJ2-2; D tentatively reads TRBD1 or TRBD2 (5 bases each). CDR1 is LNHDA and CDR2 is SQIVND in the germline V gene (reference sequence). V lost 4 bases and J lost 4, with 16 bases in between. The CDR3 length is 16 residues. CDR3 region: CASSTAGDLGTGELFF. The CDR3 region has the DNA TGTGCCAGTAGTACCGCCGGGGACCTTGGCACCGGGGAGCTGTTTTTT.

The gene calls are TRBV9 and TRBJ1-6; D may be TRBD1 (5 bases). Germline assignment: CDR1 SGDLS and CDR2 YYNGEE. V shed 0 bases and J shed 6 bases, with 16 bases lying between them. The CDR3 loop spans 17 amino acids. The CDR3 sequence: CASSVARQRGLNSPLHF. The CDR3 DNA follows: TGTGCCAGCAGCGTAGCCCGACAGCGGGGACTTAATTCACCCCTCCACTTT.

The V call is TRBV7-6, the J call TRBJ1-5, with D uncertain. The length of the CDR3 is 13 residues. CDR1 is SGHVS and CDR2 is FNYEAQ in the germline V gene. The V end was cut by 3 bases, the J end by 6 bases, with 9 bases between. The CDR3 loop reads CASSFDNSQPQHF. The CDR3 DNA follows: TGTGCCAGCAGCTTCGACAACTCTCAGCCCCAGCATTTT.

This clone was seen just once. V gene TRBV5-5 combines with J gene TRBJ1-2; no clear D. Germline loops: CDR1 SGHKS, CDR2 YYEKEE (reference sequence). CDR3 length: 11 amino acids. The germline V and J ends were trimmed by 1 base and 6 bases, with 4 bases remaining between them. CDR3 DNA sequence: TGTGCCAGCAGCTTGCAGCATGGCTACACCTTC. The encoded protein is CASSLQHGYTF.

The chain carries TRBV5-6 and TRBJ2-5; weak D call: TRBD2 (5 bases). This CDR3 comprises 13 residues. Germline-derived CDR1 and CDR2 are SGHDT and YYEEEE. V lost 5 bases and J 2 bases, leaving 10 bases between the germline ends. DNA of the CDR3: TGTGCCAGCAGTGGCGGGTCTCAAGAGACCCAGTACTTC. It specifies CASSGGSQETQYF. The variable domain in full, completed from reference TRBV5-6 and TRBJ2-5, reads DAGVTQSPTHLIKTRGQQVTLRCSPKSGHDTVSWYQQALGQGPQFIFQYYEEEERQRGNFPDRFSGHQFPNYSSELNVNALLLGDSALYLCASSGGSQETQYFGPGTRLLVL.